The 30 T cell receptor beta chains below all came from one sample that was sequenced in a study of cytomegalovirus exposure and HLA in healthy donors. 13 Jbeta primers and 60 Vbeta primers were used for the PCR. Generated by immunoSEQ multiplex PCR, the TCRdb table keeps only in-frame clones and is missing some. The table shows 130,000 to 150,000 clones, with 75% to 80% occurring only once. Sequencing used PBMCs. These receptors were collected from a woman aged 45 to 65 in good health and CMV-seronegative.

The chain uses TRBV19 and TRBJ2-7, with D tentatively TRBD2 (5 bases). The length of the CDR3 is 14 residues. V was pared by 6 bases and J by 1 base, with 13 bases between. CDR1 is LNHDA and CDR2 is SQIVND in the germline V gene (reference sequence). This CDR3 is CASRPGPGSYEQYF. The CDR3 DNA reads as TGTGCCAGTAGACCGGGCCCGGGGTCCTACGAGCAGTACTTC.

This clone was recorded once. The chain is built from TRBV7-2 and TRBJ1-3; D uncertain. CDR1 SGHTA and CDR2 FQGNSA come from the germline V gene. V was trimmed by 0 bases and J by 4 bases, leaving 4 bases between them. This CDR3 is 13 amino acids long. CDR3 protein: CASSLALGNTIYF. CDR3 nucleotides: TGTGCCAGCAGCTTAGCGCTAGGAAACACCATATATTTT. Full variable domain (rest looked up from reference TRBV7-2 and TRBJ1-3): GAGVSQSPSNKVTEKGKDVELRCDPISGHTALYWYRQSLGQGLEFLIYFQGNSAPDKSGLPSDRFSAERTGGSVSTLTIQRTQQEDSAVYLCASSLALGNTIYFGEGSWLTVV.

The chain joins TRBV10-1 to TRBJ1-5, with D possibly being TRBD1 (5 bases). The CDR3 totals 15 residues. Germline values: CDR1 WNHNN, CDR2 SYGVQD (reference sequence). Between the trimmed V and J ends, which lost 3 bases and 5 bases, there was a span of 14 bases. CDR3 sequence (DNA): TGCGCCAGCAGTGATAGAGCAGGGATCGATCAGCCCCAGCATTTT. This sequence encodes CASSDRAGIDQPQHF.

This rearrangement joins TRBV9 to TRBJ2-1; D unresolved. Germline V gene sequence: CDR1 SGDLS, CDR2 YYNGEE. The CDR3 contains 14 residues. Trimming cost V 0 bases and J 7 bases, with 11 bases left between them. The CDR3: CASSVEGGTNEQFF. As DNA, the CDR3 is TGTGCCAGCAGCGTAGAAGGCGGAACAAATGAGCAGTTCTTC.

This chain joins TRBV2 and TRBJ2-5; a possible D gene is TRBD2 (6 bases). Germline V gene lookup returns CDR1 SNHLY and CDR2 FYNNEI. V shed 4 bases and J shed 5 bases, with 17 bases lying between them. The CDR3 is 15 amino acids. This chain's CDR3 is CASSAPGRPGETQYF. The CDR3 DNA follows: TGTGCCAGCAGTGCCCCCGGGAGACCTGGGGAGACCCAGTACTTC.

This chain uses TRBV4-2 with TRBJ2-7; TRBD2 aligns across 10 bases. In germline, CDR1 is LGHNA, CDR2 YNFKEQ. The CDR3 totals 15 residues. Unmatched junction bases numbered 2, after V lost 1 base and J lost 2 bases. CDR3 loop: CASSQASGSAYEQYF. The CDR3 nucleotides read TGTGCCAGCAGCCAAGCTAGCGGGAGTGCCTACGAGCAGTACTTC.

The rearrangement joins TRBV6-5 to TRBJ1-2, with 8 nucleotides matching TRBD1. The CDR3 loop spans 15 amino acids. With 0 bases clipped from V and 8 bases from J, the junction kept 8 bases outside the gene matches. CDR1 MNHEY and CDR2 SVGAGI come from the germline V gene. The CDR3 DNA is TGTGCCAGCAGTTACTCCCCACTGGACAGGGCCGGCTACACCTTC. Translation gives CASSYSPLDRAGYTF.

This chain links TRBV9 with TRBJ1-2, with TRBD1 as a possible D gene (5 bases). CDR3 length equals 13 residues. V lost 2 bases and J lost 2, with 7 bases in between. Germline-derived CDR1 and CDR2 are SGDLS and YYNGEE. Here the CDR3 reads CASSVTENYGYTF. For the CDR3, the DNA is TGTGCCAGCAGCGTGACAGAAAACTATGGCTACACCTTC.

The J gene is TRBJ1-6, the V gene TRBV19; D perhaps matches TRBD1 (6 bases). Trimming stripped 3 bases from V and 8 bases from J, with 14 bases between. This CDR3 has 15 residues. Germline values: CDR1 LNHDA, CDR2 SQIVND (reference sequence). The CDR3 here is CASSMGGASDSPLHF. CDR3 sequence (DNA): TGTGCCAGTAGTATGGGGGGGGCTTCCGATTCACCCCTCCACTTT.

The chain is built from TRBV18 and TRBJ1-3; D is possibly TRBD1 (6 bases). The germline gives CDR1 KGHSH, CDR2 LQKENI. V dropped 3 bases and J dropped 0 bases, with 12 bases sitting between them. The CDR3 has 16 amino acids. The CDR3 loop is CASSPATGRSGNTIYF. The CDR3 DNA reads as TGTGCCAGCTCACCTGCGACAGGCCGCTCTGGAAACACCATATATTTT.

CDR3 bases: TGTGCCAGCAGCTTACTCGAGGATAACTATGGCTACACCTTC. Translated: CASSLLEDNYGYTF. The chain employs TRBV7-9 and TRBJ1-2; D remains ambiguous. V was clipped by 2 bases and J by 1 base, with 8 bases between them. The germline CDR1 and CDR2 sequences are SEHNR and FQNEAQ (reference sequence). The CDR3 covers 14 residues.

The chain combines TRBV27 with TRBJ1-4, with D perhaps TRBD1 (6 bases). With 0 bases removed from V and 0 bases from J, the gap between germline ends came to 17 bases. The germline CDR1 and CDR2 sequences are MNHEY and SMNVEV (reference sequence). The CDR3 has 19 amino acids. The CDR3 sequence: CASSLSFLKRTATNEKLFF. The CDR3 nucleotides are TGTGCCAGCAGTTTATCCTTCCTAAAACGGACAGCAACTAATGAAAAACTGTTTTTT. Full variable domain (rest looked up from reference TRBV27 and TRBJ1-4): EAQVTQNPRYLITVTGKKLTVTCSQNMNHEYMSWYRQDPGLGLRQIYYSMNVEVTDKGDVPEGYKVSRKEKRNFPLILESPSPNQTSLYFCASSLSFLKRTATNEKLFFGSGTQLSVL.

The table lists this clone with a few counts. The identical CDR3 is also encoded by other nucleotide sequences in the sample. The V and J genes are TRBV7-9 and TRBJ1-1; D possibly corresponds to TRBD1 (6 bases). CDR1 SEHNR and CDR2 FQNEAQ come from the germline V gene (reference sequence). The CDR3 is 14 amino acids. The ends were cut back, 5 bases at V and 0 bases at J, with 10 bases in the middle. The CDR3 reads CASSLGGLNTEAFF. In DNA form, the CDR3 reads TGTGCCAGCAGCCTAGGGGGGCTGAACACTGAAGCTTTCTTT.

The chain links TRBV6-6 to TRBJ1-4; possibly TRBD1 for D (5 bases). Per the germline V gene, CDR1 is MNHNY and CDR2 is SVGAGI (reference sequence). The CDR3 contains 16 residues. The V and J ends lost 0 bases and 4 bases respectively, with 12 bases between them. CDR3 sequence: CASSYSVGGYNEKLFF. The CDR3 nucleotides are TGTGCCAGCAGTTACTCTGTCGGGGGGTATAATGAAAAACTGTTTTTT.

For this clone: An end of the junction does not agree with germline; a read error may underlie this. The rearrangement joins TRBV19 to TRBJ2-1; 9 bases line up with TRBD1. The V gene's germline CDR1 is LNHDA and CDR2 SQIVND (reference sequence). The CDR3 totals 14 residues. The CDR3 nucleotides read TGTGCCAGTAGTTTAGACAGGGGGTACAATGAGCAGTTCTTC. Encoded protein: CASSLDRGYNEQFF.

In this sample, this clone turned up once. V and J are TRBV7-8 and TRBJ2-7, with D perhaps matching TRBD2 (5 bases). CDR1 SGHVS and CDR2 FQNEAQ come from the germline V gene. The CDR3 runs to 15 residues. Trimming took off 0 bases at V and 1 base at J, with 10 bases between the two ends. The CDR3 protein is CASSLAGRTSYEQYF. The CDR3 DNA reads as TGTGCCAGCAGCTTAGCCGGCAGGACTTCCTACGAGCAGTACTTC.

The chain couples TRBV13 to TRBJ1-5, with TRBD1 identical over 8 bases. Germline lookup yields CDR1 PRHDT and CDR2 FYEKMQ (reference sequence). Trimming cost V 5 bases and J 6 bases; bases outside gene matches: 6. The CDR3 totals 14 residues. The CDR3 nucleotides read TGTGCCAGCAGCCAGGGGGCAGGGACTCAGCCCCAGCATTTT. Protein product: CASSQGAGTQPQHF.

The rearrangement links TRBV11-2 to TRBJ2-5; D uncertain. Trimming left V 8 bases short and J 1 base short, with 14 bases between. The CDR3 length is 14 residues. Germline assignment: CDR1 SGHAT and CDR2 FQNNGV. The CDR3 protein is CASRHVGSQETQYF. Written as DNA, the CDR3 is TGTGCCAGCCGCCATGTGGGCAGCCAAGAGACCCAGTACTTC.

The chain links TRBV27 to TRBJ1-1, with TRBD1 matching over 8 bases. Germline trimming cut 5 bases from V and 3 bases from J; bases unmatched to any gene: 8. The CDR3 covers 15 residues. The germline CDR1 and CDR2 sequences are MNHEY and SMNVEV (reference sequence). The CDR3 loop is CASSGQDRAYTEAFF. In nucleotides, the CDR3 is TGTGCCAGCAGTGGACAGGACAGGGCCTACACTGAAGCTTTCTTT.

The chain couples TRBV19 to TRBJ2-3, with D possibly matching TRBD1 (6 bases). Germline V gene data show CDR1 as LNHDA and CDR2 as SQIVND (reference sequence). This CDR3 is 13 amino acids long. V lost 2 bases, J lost 6 bases, and 9 bases lay in between. For the CDR3, the DNA is TGTGCCAGTAGTATACGGACAGAGGATACGCAGTATTTT. Protein sequence: CASSIRTEDTQYF. The full variable domain, its missing parts supplied by reference TRBV19 and TRBJ2-3, is DGGITQSPKYLFRKEGQNVTLSCEQNLNHDAMYWYRQDPGQGLRLIYYSQIVNDFQKGDIAEGYSVSREKKESFPLTVTSAQKNPTAFYLCASSIRTEDTQYFGPGTRLTVL.

By proportion, this clone is medium-sized. The V call is TRBV15, the J call TRBJ2-3; 8 bases agree with TRBD2. The CDR3 runs to 14 residues. The V and J ends lost 5 bases and 1 base, in that order; junction bases with no gene match: 2. Germline assignment: CDR1 LNHNV and CDR2 YYDKDF (reference sequence). The CDR3 DNA sequence: TGTGCCACCAGCTTGACTAGCGGCACAGATACGCAGTATTTT. Protein sequence: CATSLTSGTDTQYF.

The rearrangement joins TRBV15 to TRBJ2-7; 7 nucleotides align to TRBD2. V gave up 4 bases and J gave up 3 bases; unmatched junction bases: 6. The CDR3 is made up of 14 amino acids. Germline V gene sequence: CDR1 LNHNV, CDR2 YYDKDF (reference sequence). The CDR3 is CATSKGLAVYEQYF. DNA of the CDR3: TGTGCCACCAGCAAGGGCCTAGCGGTCTACGAGCAGTACTTC.

The chain uses TRBV2 and TRBJ1-4, with a weak D call TRBD1 (6 bases). The CDR3 runs to 14 residues. The V end lost 5 bases, the J end lost 4 bases, and 11 bases lay between the germline ends. CDR1 SNHLY and CDR2 FYNNEI come from the germline V gene. The CDR3 bases are TGTGCCAGCAGTCCCGACAGGTTTAATGAAAAACTGTTTTTT. As protein: CASSPDRFNEKLFF.

V and J are TRBV15 and TRBJ2-3; 12 bases map to TRBD2. Germline CDR1 reads LNHNV; CDR2 reads YYDKDF (reference sequence). The J segment lost 3 bases and the V segment lost 1 base, leaving 14 bases of the junction unmatched. The CDR3 contains 20 residues. CDR3 DNA sequence: TGTGCCACCAGCAGAGGGACGCTAGCGGGGGGGATATTAGGGACAGATACGCAGTATTTT. This encodes CATSRGTLAGGILGTDTQYF. The full variable domain, with the rest looked up from reference TRBV15 and TRBJ2-3, is DAMVIQNPRYQVTQFGKPVTLSCSQTLNHNVMYWYQQKSSQAPKLLFHYYDKDFNNEADTPDNFQSRRPNTSFCFLDIRSPGLGDTAMYLCATSRGTLAGGILGTDTQYFGPGTRLTVL.

This clone was detected only a few times. The J gene is TRBJ1-2, the V gene TRBV29-1; D is undetermined. The ends were cut back, 1 base at V and 5 bases at J, with 11 bases in the middle. Germline values: CDR1 SQVTM, CDR2 ANQGSEA. The CDR3 has 13 residues. The CDR3 bases are TGCAGCGTTGAAGGAGGGTCGGGGTATGGCTACACCTTC. Protein sequence: CSVEGGSGYGYTF.

This clone was seen a few times. The genes are TRBV5-6 and TRBJ1-4; 7 nucleotides align to TRBD1. Trimming removed 3 bases from V and 2 bases from J; junction bases left unmatched: 10. The CDR3 is made up of 17 amino acids. Per germline, CDR1 SGHDT and CDR2 YYEEEE. In nucleotides, the CDR3 is TGTGCCAGCAGCTCTAAACGACAGGGATCGACTAATGAAAAACTGTTTTTT. Protein sequence: CASSSKRQGSTNEKLFF.

This sequence joins TRBV7-2 and TRBJ2-3, with TRBD2 matching over 10 bases. V dropped 1 base and J dropped 3; count of bases not matched to a gene: 7. From germline, CDR1 is SGHTA and CDR2 FQGNSA. CDR3 size: 17 residues. The CDR3 sequence: CASSLDVTSGKTDTQYF. In DNA form, the CDR3 reads TGTGCCAGCAGCTTAGATGTTACTAGCGGGAAAACAGATACGCAGTATTTT.

The chain is built from TRBV4-1 and TRBJ2-2; 10 positions agree with TRBD2. V trimming: 4 bases; J trimming: 5 bases; junction bases outside the gene matches: 4. The germline gives CDR1 MGHRA, CDR2 YSYEKL. The CDR3 is 15 residues long. This chain's CDR3 is CASSLSGGGTGELFF. CDR3 coding DNA: TGCGCCAGCAGCCTGAGCGGGGGGGGGACCGGGGAGCTGTTTTTT.

V and J are TRBV11-3 and TRBJ2-5, with 8 bases fitting TRBD2. V was pared by 5 bases and J by 7 bases, with 6 bases of the junction left unmatched. CDR3 length equals 13 residues. The germline CDR1 and CDR2 sequences are SGHNT and YENEEA. CDR3 in amino acids: CASSTLAGATQYF. In DNA form, the CDR3 reads TGTGCCAGCAGCACCCTAGCGGGTGCGACCCAGTACTTC.

The chain recombines TRBV10-3 with TRBJ1-1; no reliable D call. V lost 4 bases to trimming and J lost 7 bases, with 7 bases between them. CDR1 is ENHRY and CDR2 is SYGVKD in the germline V gene. The CDR3 loop spans 11 amino acids. The CDR3 nucleotides read TGTGCCATCAGTGGAGCGAATGAAGCTTTCTTT. Translation: CAISGANEAFF.